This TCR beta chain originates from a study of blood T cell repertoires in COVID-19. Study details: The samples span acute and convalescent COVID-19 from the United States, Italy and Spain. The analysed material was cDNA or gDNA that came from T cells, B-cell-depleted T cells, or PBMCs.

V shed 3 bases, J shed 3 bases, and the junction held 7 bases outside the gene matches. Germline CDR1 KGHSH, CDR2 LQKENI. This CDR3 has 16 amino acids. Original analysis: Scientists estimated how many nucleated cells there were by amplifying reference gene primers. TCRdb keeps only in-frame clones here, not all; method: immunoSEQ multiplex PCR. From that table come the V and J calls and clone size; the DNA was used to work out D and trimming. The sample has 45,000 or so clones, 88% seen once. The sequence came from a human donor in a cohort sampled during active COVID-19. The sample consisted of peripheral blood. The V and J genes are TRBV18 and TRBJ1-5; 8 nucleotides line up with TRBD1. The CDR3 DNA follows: TGTGCCAGCTCACCGCAGGGGACAGGTAACAATCAGCCCCAGCATTTT. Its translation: CASSPQGTGNNQPQHF.